Listed here are 5 T cell receptor beta chains from one sample, sequenced in a study of OX40 agonist ivuxolimab in advanced cancers. Data came from immunoSEQ multiplex PCR; TCRdb stores just in-frame clones and leaves some out. The sample lists tens of thousands of clones, around 80% occurring once. Sequenced material: CD4+ or CD8+ T cells sorted from blood, taken in a trial of the OX40 agonist ivuxolimab. These receptors originate from an adult with an advanced solid tumor such as melanoma, head and neck, liver or kidney cancer.

This sequence joins TRBV7-2 and TRBJ2-7; D remains ambiguous. The CDR3 consists of 14 residues. V lost 7 bases and J lost 2, with 15 bases in between. Germline V gives CDR1 SGHTA, CDR2 FQGNSA. In nucleotides, the CDR3 is TGTGCCAGCACAGTTGTCCCAGAAACCTACGAGCAGTACTTC. Translating it yields CASTVVPETYEQYF.

V and J are TRBV7-9 and TRBJ2-3; weak D call: TRBD2 (6 bases). V gave up 5 bases and J gave up 0 bases, with 12 bases separating them. The CDR3 has 15 residues. Germline CDR1 SEHNR, CDR2 FQNEAQ (reference sequence). CDR3 DNA sequence: TGTGCCAGCAGCGACGGCGGGGCTAGCACAGATACGCAGTATTTT. It yields the protein CASSDGGASTDTQYF.

This chain links TRBV6-1 with TRBJ1-1; D may be TRBD1 (5 bases). With 6 bases removed from V and 3 bases from J, the gap between germline ends came to 17 bases. The germline V gene encodes CDR1 MNHNS and CDR2 SASEGT. The CDR3 consists of 15 residues. This CDR3 is CASRASGGGYTEAFF. Here the CDR3 DNA reads TGTGCCAGCAGGGCCAGCGGGGGGGGGTACACTGAAGCTTTCTTT.

This chain uses TRBV5-6 with TRBJ2-1; 10 bases are shared with TRBD2. This CDR3 region has 17 residues. The germline V gene has CDR1 SGHDT and CDR2 YYEEEE. The J segment lost 8 bases and the V segment lost 2 bases, leaving 13 bases of the junction unmatched. The DNA of the CDR3 is TGTGCCAGCAGCTTTTATGCGACTAGCGGGTGGCGGTATGAGCAGTTCTTC. This codes for CASSFYATSGWRYEQFF.

This chain joins TRBV9 and TRBJ2-6, with no clear D. This CDR3 region has 14 residues. Germline CDR1 SGDLS, CDR2 YYNGEE. Trimming took off 3 bases at V and 1 base at J, with 5 bases between the two ends. The CDR3 loop is CASSAWSGANVLTF. CDR3 bases: TGTGCCAGCAGCGCATGGTCTGGGGCCAACGTCCTGACTTTC.